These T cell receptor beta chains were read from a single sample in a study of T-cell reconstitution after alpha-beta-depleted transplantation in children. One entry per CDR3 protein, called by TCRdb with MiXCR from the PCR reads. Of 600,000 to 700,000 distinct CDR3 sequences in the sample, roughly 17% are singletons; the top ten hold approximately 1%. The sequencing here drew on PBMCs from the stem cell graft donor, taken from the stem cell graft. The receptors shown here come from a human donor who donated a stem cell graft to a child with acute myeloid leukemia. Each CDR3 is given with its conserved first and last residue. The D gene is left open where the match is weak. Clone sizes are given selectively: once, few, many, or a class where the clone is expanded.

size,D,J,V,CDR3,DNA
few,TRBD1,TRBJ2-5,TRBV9,CASSVAGTGRETQYF,TGTGCCAGCAGCGTAGCCGGGACAGGGAGAGAGACCCAGTACTTC
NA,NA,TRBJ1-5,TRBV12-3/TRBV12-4,CASTGSRNQPQHF,TGTGCCAGCACTGGCTCCCGCAATCAGCCCCAGCATTTT
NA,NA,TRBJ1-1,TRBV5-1,CASSPQGINTEAFF,TGCGCCAGCAGCCCCCAGGGTATTAACACTGAAGCTTTCTTT
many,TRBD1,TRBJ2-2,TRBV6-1,CASSLGQGETGELFF,TGTGCCAGCAGCCTGGGACAGGGGGAAACCGGGGAGCTGTTTTTT
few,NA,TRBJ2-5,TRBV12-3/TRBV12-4,CASRSGQLGLQETQYF,TGTGCCAGCAGGTCTGGACAGTTAGGACTTCAAGAGACCCAGTACTTC
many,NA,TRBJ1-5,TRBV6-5,CASSVGADSNQPQHF,TGTGCCAGCAGCGTCGGGGCCGATAGCAATCAGCCCCAGCATTTT
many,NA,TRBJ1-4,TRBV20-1,CSALDGGSREKLFF,TGCAGTGCTTTAGATGGAGGTTCACGGGAAAAACTGTTTTTT
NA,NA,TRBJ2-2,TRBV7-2,CASSEKNAVPGELFF,TGTGCCAGCAGCGAGAAGAATGCGGTCCCCGGGGAGCTGTTTTTT
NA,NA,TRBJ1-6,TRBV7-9,CASSPSSGGIYNSPLHF,TGTGCCAGCAGCCCCTCAAGTGGGGGCATATATAATTCACCCCTCCACTTT
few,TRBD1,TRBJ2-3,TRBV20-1,CSASLSGTAPTDTQYF,TGCAGTGCTAGTTTATCGGGGACAGCCCCCACAGATACGCAGTATTTT
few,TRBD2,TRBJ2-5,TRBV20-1,CSATSGGTETQYF,TGCAGTGCTACTAGCGGGGGTACAGAGACCCAGTACTTC
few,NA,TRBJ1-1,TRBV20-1,CSARDWSTGRRMNTEAFF,TGCAGTGCTAGAGATTGGAGCACAGGTCGACGAATGAACACTGAAGCTTTCTTT
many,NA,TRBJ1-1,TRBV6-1,CASSDGQNTEAFF,TGTGCCAGCAGTGACGGACAGAACACTGAAGCTTTCTTT
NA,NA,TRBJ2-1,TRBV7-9,CASSLSDTEQFF,TGTGCCAGCAGCTTGAGTGACACTGAGCAGTTCTTC